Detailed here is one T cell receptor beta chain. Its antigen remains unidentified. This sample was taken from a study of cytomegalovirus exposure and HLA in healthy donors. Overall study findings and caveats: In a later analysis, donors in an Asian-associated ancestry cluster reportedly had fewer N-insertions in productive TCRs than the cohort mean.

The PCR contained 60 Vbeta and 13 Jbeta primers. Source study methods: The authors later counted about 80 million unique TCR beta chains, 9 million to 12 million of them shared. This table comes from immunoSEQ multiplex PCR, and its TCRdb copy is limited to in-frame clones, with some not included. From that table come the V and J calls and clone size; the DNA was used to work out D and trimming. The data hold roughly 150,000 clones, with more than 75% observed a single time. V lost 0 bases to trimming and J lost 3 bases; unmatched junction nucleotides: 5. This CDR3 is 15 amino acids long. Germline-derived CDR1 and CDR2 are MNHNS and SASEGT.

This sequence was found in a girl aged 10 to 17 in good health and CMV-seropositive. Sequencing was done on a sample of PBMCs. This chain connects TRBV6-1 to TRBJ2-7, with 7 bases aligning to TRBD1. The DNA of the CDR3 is TGTGCCAGCAGTGAAGCTGGGACAGTACTCTACGAGCAGTACTTC. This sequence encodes CASSEAGTVLYEQYF.